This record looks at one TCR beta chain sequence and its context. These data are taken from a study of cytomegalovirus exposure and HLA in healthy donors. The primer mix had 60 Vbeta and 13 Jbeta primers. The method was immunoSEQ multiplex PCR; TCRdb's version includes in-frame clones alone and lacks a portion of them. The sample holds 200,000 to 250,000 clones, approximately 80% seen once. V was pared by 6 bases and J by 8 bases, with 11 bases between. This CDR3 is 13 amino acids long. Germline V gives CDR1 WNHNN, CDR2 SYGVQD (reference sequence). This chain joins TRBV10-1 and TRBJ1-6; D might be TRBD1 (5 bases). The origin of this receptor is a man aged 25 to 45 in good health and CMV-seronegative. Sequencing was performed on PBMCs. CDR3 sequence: CASRGGRDSPLHF. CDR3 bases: TGCGCCAGCAGGGGGGGGAGGGATTCACCCCTCCACTTT.